This T cell receptor (beta chain) was captured in a study of cytomegalovirus exposure and HLA in healthy donors. The PCR contained 60 Vbeta and 13 Jbeta primers. TCRdb keeps only in-frame clones here, not all; method: immunoSEQ multiplex PCR. In the table there are 170,000 or so clones, approximately 80% of which are singletons. The CDR3 length is 16 residues. J gave up 7 bases and V 0 bases, and 4 bases lay outside the gene matches. Germline-derived CDR1 and CDR2 are SGDLS and YYNGEE. With regard to this clone: Within the sample, other DNA sequences also encode this same CDR3.

The sequence came from a male donor in good health and CMV-seropositive. Sequenced sample: PBMCs. The chain joins TRBV9 to TRBJ2-2, with TRBD1 matching 12 bases. The CDR3 spells CASSVGGTGGLGELFF. The DNA for the CDR3 is TGTGCCAGCAGCGTAGGAGGGACAGGGGGCCTCGGGGAGCTGTTTTTT.